A selection of T cell receptor beta chains follows, all from one sample in a study of PD-L1 blockade in urothelial cancer. Clones were sequenced by immunoSEQ multiplex PCR, and TCRdb holds only the in-frame ones, with some missing. The sample has about 100,000 clones, about nine tenths seen once. The material sequenced was PBMCs, taken around atezolizumab (anti-PD-L1) treatment. The origin of the receptors is an elderly woman with urothelial cancer. The CDR3 runs from the conserved cysteine through the conserved F or W. The D gene is left open where the match is weak. A row's size may be missing; if present it is once, few, many or a size class.

TRBJ1-2 | once | . | TRBV28 | CASEESLNYGYTF | TGTGCCAGCGAGGAATCCCTGAACTATGGCTACACCTTC
TRBJ2-7 | . | . | TRBV27 | CASSWRLLSSYEQYF | TGTGCCAGCAGTTGGAGACTCTTGAGCTCCTACGAGCAGTACTTC
TRBJ1-2 | . | . | TRBV5-6 | CASSLGREPNYGYTF | TGTGCCAGCAGCTTGGGGAGAGAACCTAACTATGGCTACACCTTC
TRBJ1-1 | . | TRBD1 | TRBV6-5 | CASSQTGGNTEAFF | TGTGCCAGCAGCCAAACAGGGGGGAACACTGAAGCTTTCTTT
TRBJ1-1 | once | . | TRBV7-9 | CASSPLSNTANTEAFF | TGTGCCAGCAGTCCCTTGTCTAATACAGCGAACACTGAAGCTTTCTTT
TRBJ1-1 | . | TRBD1 | TRBV19 | CASRLARTGAGGTEAFF | TGTGCCAGTAGGCTCGCGAGGACAGGGGCTGGGGGGACTGAAGCTTTCTTT
TRBJ1-1 | . | . | TRBV11-3 | CASSLYGGDTEAFF | TGTGCCAGCAGCTTGTATGGAGGGGACACTGAAGCTTTCTTT
TRBJ2-3 | . | . | TRBV29-1 | CSVDIGADTQYF | TGCAGCGTTGACATCGGGGCAGATACGCAGTATTTT
TRBJ1-2 | once | TRBD1 | TRBV4-1 | CASSQEGRGTGGYTF | TGCGCCAGCAGCCAAGAGGGCAGGGGGACGGGTGGCTACACCTTC
TRBJ1-2 | . | TRBD1 | TRBV9 | CASSVGTGVRSYTF | TGTGCCAGCAGCGTCGGGACAGGGGTGAGAAGCTACACCTTC
TRBJ2-5 | once | TRBD1 | TRBV11-1 | CASSATGVVAGETQYF | TGTGCCAGCAGCGCGACAGGGGTCGTAGCTGGGGAGACCCAGTACTTC
TRBJ2-1 | . | TRBD2 | TRBV2 | CASEPAGLAGGEQFF | TGTGCCAGCGAGCCCGCGGGACTAGCGGGAGGAGAGCAGTTCTTC
TRBJ2-3 | . | . | TRBV19 | CASSRGLALTDTQYF | TGTGCCAGTAGTCGAGGCCTAGCGTTAACAGATACGCAGTATTTT
TRBJ1-2 | . | . | TRBV30 | CAWSVAESDGYTF | TGTGCCTGGAGTGTTGCAGAATCCGATGGCTACACCTTC
TRBJ1-3 | . | . | TRBV10-3 | CAISESANTIYF | TGTGCCATCAGTGAGTCTGCGAACACCATATATTTT
TRBJ1-2 | . | . | TRBV5-1 | CASRGQGIDGYTF | TGCGCCAGCAGGGGCCAGGGGATCGATGGCTACACCTTC
TRBJ2-3 | . | TRBD1 | TRBV5-1 | CASSLSVGGADTQYF | TGCGCCAGCAGCTTGTCTGTAGGGGGCGCAGATACGCAGTATTTT
TRBJ1-1 | . | TRBD1 | TRBV19 | CASQTQGQSVTEAFF | TGTGCCAGTCAAACACAGGGACAGTCGGTCACTGAAGCTTTCTTT
TRBJ2-7 | few | TRBD2 | TRBV7-3 | CASSLALAGAREQYF | TGTGCCAGCAGCTTAGCCCTAGCGGGAGCGAGGGAGCAGTACTTC
TRBJ2-7 | . | TRBD1 | TRBV29-1 | CSVEGGWGQGSYEQYF | TGCAGCGTTGAAGGGGGTTGGGGACAGGGTTCCTACGAGCAGTACTTC
TRBJ2-3 | . | TRBD2 | TRBV5-4 | CASSPTTLLAGNTDTQYF | TGTGCCAGCAGCCCCACTACCCTACTAGCGGGAAACACAGATACGCAGTATTTT
TRBJ2-1 | . | TRBD2 | TRBV5-1 | CASSSGRVREQFF | TGCGCCAGCAGCTCAGGGAGGGTCCGGGAGCAGTTCTTC
TRBJ1-3 | . | . | TRBV2 | CASSSAVSGNTIYF | TGTGCCAGCAGTAGCGCCGTCTCTGGAAACACCATATATTTT
TRBJ2-4 | . | TRBD2 | TRBV7-3 | CASSPWTSGGKNIQYF | TGTGCCAGCAGCCCCTGGACTAGCGGGGGCAAAAACATTCAGTACTTC
TRBJ2-5 | . | . | TRBV4-1 | CASSQGPLETQYF | TGCGCCAGCAGCCAAGGTCCTCTAGAGACCCAGTACTTC